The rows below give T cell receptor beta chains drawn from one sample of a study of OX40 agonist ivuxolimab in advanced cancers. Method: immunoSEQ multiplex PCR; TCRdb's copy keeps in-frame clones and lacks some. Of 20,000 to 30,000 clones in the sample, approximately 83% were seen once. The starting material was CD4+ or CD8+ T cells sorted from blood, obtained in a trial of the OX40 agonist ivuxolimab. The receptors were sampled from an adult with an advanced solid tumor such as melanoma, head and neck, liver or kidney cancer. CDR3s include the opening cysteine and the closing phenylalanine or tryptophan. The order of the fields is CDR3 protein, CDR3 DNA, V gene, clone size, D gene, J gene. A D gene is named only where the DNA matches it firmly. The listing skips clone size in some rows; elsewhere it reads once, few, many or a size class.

cdr3_aa: CASSRGGTEAFF; cdr3_nt: TGTGCCAGCAGCCGAGGGGGCACTGAAGCTTTCTTT; v_call: TRBV7-7; clone_size: -; d_call: -; j_call: TRBJ1-1
cdr3_aa: CASSSDRGDGYTF; cdr3_nt: TGTGCCAGCAGCTCGGACAGGGGGGATGGCTACACCTTC; v_call: TRBV7-9; clone_size: -; d_call: TRBD1; j_call: TRBJ1-2
cdr3_aa: CASSLAAGVHTEAFF; cdr3_nt: TGTGCCAGCAGCTTAGCCGCAGGGGTTCACACTGAAGCTTTCTTT; v_call: TRBV7-9; clone_size: -; d_call: -; j_call: TRBJ1-1
cdr3_aa: CASSLAEPLDRGNTIYF; cdr3_nt: TGTGCCAGCAGCTTAGCCGAGCCATTGGACAGGGGAAACACCATATATTTT; v_call: TRBV7-8; clone_size: few; d_call: TRBD1; j_call: TRBJ1-3
cdr3_aa: CASSPVGQVDTEAFF; cdr3_nt: TGTGCCAGCAGCCCAGTCGGACAGGTCGACACTGAAGCTTTCTTT; v_call: TRBV13; clone_size: -; d_call: TRBD1; j_call: TRBJ1-1
cdr3_aa: CASSQEEGRLAARDTQYF; cdr3_nt: TGCGCCAGCAGCCAAGAGGAGGGAAGGCTAGCGGCGAGAGATACGCAGTATTTT; v_call: TRBV4-3; clone_size: -; d_call: TRBD2; j_call: TRBJ2-3
cdr3_aa: CASSYPGLGQYF; cdr3_nt: TGTGCCAGCAGCTATCCGGGACTAGGTCAGTACTTC; v_call: TRBV7-2; clone_size: few; d_call: TRBD2; j_call: TRBJ2-7
cdr3_aa: CASSLAGRGITDTQYF; cdr3_nt: TGCGCCAGCAGCTTGGCAGGGCGAGGCATCACAGATACGCAGTATTTT; v_call: TRBV5-1; clone_size: -; d_call: -; j_call: TRBJ2-3
cdr3_aa: CASSLVRTEAFF; cdr3_nt: TGTGCCAGCAGCTTAGTGCGCACTGAAGCTTTCTTT; v_call: TRBV11-2; clone_size: -; d_call: -; j_call: TRBJ1-1
cdr3_aa: CASSDGTSTEETQYF; cdr3_nt: TGTGCCAGCAGCGACGGGACTTCCACCGAAGAGACCCAGTACTTC; v_call: TRBV9; clone_size: -; d_call: -; j_call: TRBJ2-5
cdr3_aa: CATPSNSGANVLTF; cdr3_nt: TGTGCCACACCCTCAAACTCTGGGGCCAACGTCCTGACTTTC; v_call: TRBV6-6; clone_size: few; d_call: -; j_call: TRBJ2-6
cdr3_aa: CASSYSSQLETQYF; cdr3_nt: TGTGCCAGCAGTTACTCGAGTCAGTTAGAGACCCAGTACTTC; v_call: TRBV6-6; clone_size: -; d_call: -; j_call: TRBJ2-5
cdr3_aa: CASSLGGARGYTF; cdr3_nt: TGTGCCAGCAGCTTGGGAGGGGCGCGGGGCTACACCTTC; v_call: TRBV5-4; clone_size: few; d_call: -; j_call: TRBJ1-2
cdr3_aa: CASSFTGEVRTLHF; cdr3_nt: TGTGCCAGCAGCTTTACAGGGGAAGTTAGGACCCTCCACTTT; v_call: TRBV5-6; clone_size: -; d_call: TRBD1; j_call: TRBJ1-6